This T cell receptor (beta chain) is drawn from a study of response to subunit inactivated influenza vaccine. Study-level points and caveats: The authors suggested that few new T cells are recruited per seasonal influenza vaccination.

The sample holds a few counts of this clonotype. Its target is unknown. TCRdb reprocessed the RT-PCR reads via MiXCR and lists one record per CDR3 protein. This sample carries hundreds of thousands of distinct CDR3 sequences, roughly 14% of them seen once, and the ten largest clones take around 7%. The CDR3 spans 12 residues. V lost 5 bases and J lost 7, with 11 bases in between. Germline loops: CDR1 ENHRY, CDR2 SYGVKD. The TCR sequence derives from a man aged 50 or older who received an inactivated influenza vaccine. Sequenced material: PBMCs from blood, taken around 14 days before vaccination. This sequence joins TRBV10-3 and TRBJ1-2, with D possibly being TRBD1 (5 bases). CDR3 DNA: TGTGCCATCAGTTCCGACAGAAGTGGCTACACCTTC. Translating gives CAISSDRSGYTF.